This T cell receptor (beta chain) was recorded in a study of T cell repertoires in cytomegalovirus infection. Whole-study results and caveats: Frequencies of public TCR beta families were cumulated, and this identified carriers of CMV plus the relevant HLA. Dominating the ex vivo response were HLA-C-restricted CMV-specific TCR beta clonotypes.

Unmatched junction bases numbered 8, after V lost 5 bases and J lost 1 base. The CDR3 extends over 16 amino acids. Germline V gene lookup returns CDR1 MDHEN and CDR2 SYDVKM. At least ten counts were recorded for this clonotype. The antigen is not known. In TCRdb, the reads were re-called with MiXCR into one record per CDR3 protein. The sample comprises approximately 500,000 distinct CDR3 sequences, about 15% of which are singletons, and around 25% rests with the top ten. V is TRBV28 and J is TRBJ2-7; 10 bases map to TRBD2. The sample consisted of CD8+ T cells from PBMCs. This TCR derives from a human donor in good health (CMV status not recorded). Some clones in this sample may be carry-over from other donors' samples. CDR3 region: CASSTHGLAESYEQYF. The DNA of the CDR3 is TGTGCCAGCAGTACCCATGGACTAGCGGAGTCCTACGAGCAGTACTTC.